Listed here are 2 T cell receptor beta chains from one sample, sequenced in a study of graft-versus-host responses after intestinal transplantation (dated by TCRdb to the early 2020s). The time point label here, explained by the study, means: cells obtained before transplantation from donor or recipient. What these receptors recognize is not known. Library preparation employed the immunoSEQ multiplex PCR assay. In its TCRdb copy, this immuneACCESS table keeps in-frame sequences only and misses some clones. Where compared with another copy, unresolved V genes explain less than half of these, and the others have no known cause. For this sample the table gives approximately 90,000 clones, of which 82% were detected only once. The ten largest clones represent around 0.83% of the sample. The starting material was unstimulated CD4+ T cells sorted from spleen or lymph node cells, obtained before intestinal transplant. The receptors shown here come from a human donor who received an intestinal transplant.

The chain uses TRBV11-3 and TRBJ2-1, with 8 bases fitting TRBD2. Germline assignment: CDR1 SGHNT and CDR2 YENEEA. The CDR3 spans 16 residues. Trimming at V came to 3 bases and at J to 10 bases, leaving 14 bases not matched to a gene. This CDR3 reads CASSFGSAGGGREQFF. In DNA form, the CDR3 reads TGTGCCAGCAGCTTTGGGTCGGCGGGGGGTGGTAGGGAGCAGTTCTTC.

This clone was seen once. The V gene is TRBV11-3, the J gene TRBJ2-5; D unresolved. This CDR3 spans 13 amino acids. The germline CDR1 and CDR2 sequences are SGHNT and YENEEA. Trimming stripped 1 base from V and 2 bases from J, with 5 bases between. The CDR3 DNA reads as TGTGCCAGCAGCTTAGGGCAGCAAGAGACCCAGTACTTC. Amino acid sequence: CASSLGQQETQYF.